The 3 T cell receptor beta chains reported below all come from one sample, sequenced in a study of blood T cells in healthy people across ages. A second PCR, run for about 7 to 11 cycles, used a sample-barcoded 5' primer plus a J-beta primer mix. TCRdb ran MiXCR on the 5' RACE reads and lists one entry per CDR3 protein. Altogether more than 900,000 distinct CDR3 sequences are present, about 23% being singletons, with the ten largest covering approximately 0.79%. The same data also went into a second study, on T cells of mothers and their children.

Sequenced sample: blood. Receptor source: a girl aged 2 to 9 in good health.

The chain carries TRBV29-1 and TRBJ1-2, with D unclear. Germline V gives CDR1 SQVTM, CDR2 ANQGSEA. The CDR3 sequence is 15 residues long. V gave up 5 bases and J gave up 4 bases, with 20 bases separating them. The CDR3 DNA follows: TGCAGCGTTATCCCACAGTACGAGAAAAGCTATGGCTACACCTTC. This codes for CSVIPQYEKSYGYTF. Drawing the rest from reference TRBV29-1 and TRBJ1-2, the complete variable domain is SAVISQKPSRDICQRGTSLTIQCQVDSQVTMMFWYRQQPGQSLTLIATANQGSEATYESGFVIDKFPISRPNLTFSTLTVSNMSPEDSSIYLCSVIPQYEKSYGYTFGSGTRLTVV.

The V call is TRBV29-1, the J call TRBJ2-1, with 10 bases identical to TRBD2. The length of the CDR3 is 15 residues. Germline assignment: CDR1 SQVTM and CDR2 ANQGSEA. The CDR3: CNVLGWTSGNNEQFF. The CDR3, as DNA: TGCAACGTCCTGGGCTGGACTAGCGGAAACAATGAGCAGTTCTTC.

The sample holds a few counts of this clonotype. The chain carries TRBV4-1 and TRBJ2-7; TRBD2 is a possible D gene (5 bases). This CDR3 spans 15 amino acids. Trimming cost V 4 bases and J 6 bases, with 19 bases left between them. Germline V lookup: CDR1 MGHRA, CDR2 YSYEKL. CDR3 DNA sequence: TGCGCCAGCAGCCCTTGGCAGGATAGCAGCGGCGAGCAGTACTTC. Amino acid sequence: CASSPWQDSSGEQYF.